This T cell receptor (beta chain) emerged from a study of T cell repertoires in cytomegalovirus infection. Turning to the study itself: Alongside well-studied HLA-B-restricted CMV epitopes, recently identified HLA-C-restricted CMV epitopes were also used. Evidence of both CMV infection and a matching HLA type came from public TCR beta signatures.

Many counts were recorded for this clonotype. Its matching antigen is unknown. TCRdb independently ran MiXCR on the reads; one entry per CDR3 protein. Of 800,000 to 950,000 distinct CDR3 sequences in the sample, 32% were seen once. Germline lookup yields CDR1 SGHTA and CDR2 FQGNSA. The CDR3 runs to 14 residues. The germline V and J ends were trimmed by 7 bases and 4 bases, with 14 bases remaining between them. Broader study findings: In two of eight donors, the top clonotype was HLA-C-restricted CMV-specific.

The clonotype originates from a human donor in good health (CMV status not recorded). Some clones in this sample may be carry-over from other donors' samples. The chain links TRBV7-2 to TRBJ2-1, with D possibly matching TRBD1 (6 bases). Here the sequenced sample was cultured CD8+ T cells from PBMCs, taken from culture after CMV antigen stimulation. The CDR3 DNA reads as TGTGCCAGCATCATTACAGGGAGTTACAATGAGCAGTTCTTC. Translated, it gives CASIITGSYNEQFF.